The 19 T cell receptor beta chains below come from one sample, sequenced in a study of blood T cell repertoires in COVID-19. Using immunoSEQ multiplex PCR, the repertoire was profiled, and TCRdb retains in-frame clones only, with some absent. The sample yields 250,000 to 300,000 clones, roughly 89% seen once. Sample: PBMCs or T cells enriched from blood (not recorded which). The receptors here all came from a woman aged 60 to 75 who had recovered from COVID-19.

This clone showed up just a few times. The rearrangement uses TRBV5-1 and TRBJ2-7; TRBD1 agrees at 9 bases. Germline CDR1 and CDR2: SGHRS and YFSETQ. V lost 5 bases to trimming and J lost 7 bases; unmatched junction nucleotides: 10. CDR3 length equals 14 residues. The DNA for the CDR3 is TGCGCCAGCAGTCTTGGACAGGGGACATTAGAGCAGTACTTC. Its translation: CASSLGQGTLEQYF. Based on the CDR3 plus reference TRBV5-1 and TRBJ2-7, the full variable domain is KAGVTQTPRYLIKTRGQQVTLSCSPISGHRSVSWYQQTPGQGLQFLFEYFSETQRNKGNFPGRFSGRQFSNSRSEMNVSTLELGDSALYLCASSLGQGTLEQYFGPGTRLTVT.

The rearrangement joins TRBV2 to TRBJ2-3, with 7 bases aligning to TRBD1. The germline V gene has CDR1 SNHLY and CDR2 FYNNEI. The trim removed 8 bases at V and 2 bases at J, leaving 7 bases unmatched. This CDR3 comprises 14 residues. CDR3 sequence (DNA): TGTGCCAGCGGTCGGACAGGTCCCACAGATACGCAGTATTTT. Its protein is CASGRTGPTDTQYF.

The CDR3 DNA follows: TGTGCCAGCACACCCTGGGGGCTAGCGGGAGGATCGGGGCCCGGGGAGCTGTTTTTT. Amino acids: CASTPWGLAGGSGPGELFF. The V call is TRBV28, the J call TRBJ2-2; 11 positions match TRBD2. The CDR3 has 19 amino acids. Germline V gives CDR1 MDHEN, CDR2 SYDVKM. V shed 7 bases and J 6 bases; nucleotides not matched to a gene: 19.

The V call is TRBV7-9, the J call TRBJ1-1, with 8 bases aligning to TRBD1. The CDR3 is made up of 15 amino acids. Per germline, CDR1 SEHNR and CDR2 FQNEAQ (reference sequence). The J segment lost 1 base and the V segment lost 5 bases, leaving 6 bases of the junction unmatched. This CDR3 reads CASSRPGGGNTEAFF. The CDR3 DNA follows: TGTGCCAGCAGCCGCCCAGGGGGCGGGAACACTGAAGCTTTCTTT.

This clone was counted only a few times. The chain has TRBV28 and TRBJ2-7; 8 bases map to TRBD1. V lost 4 bases, J lost 5 bases, and 10 bases stayed unmatched. The CDR3 is made up of 15 amino acids. Per germline, CDR1 MDHEN and CDR2 SYDVKM. CDR3: CASSSPGTGTNEQYF. In nucleotides, the CDR3 is TGTGCCAGCAGTTCCCCCGGGACAGGTACGAACGAGCAGTACTTC. Using reference TRBV28 and TRBJ2-7 for the parts outside the CDR3, the full variable domain is DVKVTQSSRYLVKRTGEKVFLECVQDMDHENMFWYRQDPGLGLRLIYFSYDVKMKEKGDIPEGYSVSREKKERFSLILESASTNQTSMYLCASSSPGTGTNEQYFGPGTRLTVT.

This chain joins TRBV19 and TRBJ2-3; 11 bases are a match to TRBD2. This CDR3 comprises 14 residues. Germline CDR1 LNHDA, CDR2 SQIVND (reference sequence). After removal of 7 bases from V and 2 bases from J, the junction contained 2 bases not matched to a gene. The CDR3 nucleotides are TGTGCCAGTAAGGGACTAGCGGACACAGATACGCAGTATTTT. Translating gives CASKGLADTDTQYF.

The chain links TRBV10-2 to TRBJ2-7; 10 positions agree with TRBD2. There are 15 residues in the CDR3. V shed 3 bases, J shed 1 base, and the junction held 3 bases outside the gene matches. CDR1 is WSHSY and CDR2 is SAAADI in the germline V gene. The CDR3 DNA reads as TGCGCCAGCAGTGACGGAGCGGGAGGGTCCTACGAGCAGTACTTC. Protein sequence: CASSDGAGGSYEQYF.

V usage is TRBV4-1 and J usage is TRBJ2-5; D ambiguous. V was cut by 4 bases and J by 5 bases, with 8 bases left in between. CDR3 length: 12 residues. Germline V gene lookup returns CDR1 MGHRA and CDR2 YSYEKL. The CDR3 region has the DNA TGCGCCAGCAGCCGTCCAGGCGAGACCCAGTACTTC. Protein: CASSRPGETQYF.

The rearrangement uses TRBV5-5 and TRBJ1-6; D unclear. Germline-derived CDR1 and CDR2 are SGHKS and YYEKEE (reference sequence). V lost 0 bases to trimming and J lost 0 bases, with 7 bases between them. The CDR3 totals 16 residues. The CDR3 sequence: CASSLDPSSYNSPLHF. CDR3 sequence (DNA): TGTGCCAGCAGCTTGGATCCGAGCTCCTATAATTCACCCCTCCACTTT.

Comments on this clone: The sample contains more than one DNA sequence encoding this CDR3. This chain links TRBV5-1 with TRBJ2-5; TRBD1 aligns across 8 bases. Unmatched junction bases numbered 5, after V lost 2 bases and J lost 5 bases. The germline V gene has CDR1 SGHRS and CDR2 YFSETQ. This CDR3 is 14 amino acids long. The CDR3 is CASSLGQGGETQYF. The CDR3 DNA sequence: TGCGCCAGCAGCTTAGGACAGGGCGGGGAGACCCAGTACTTC.

V and J are TRBV18 and TRBJ2-3; D possibly corresponds to TRBD2 (6 bases). The CDR3 has 16 amino acids. CDR1 and CDR2 from the germline V gene are KGHSH and LQKENI. The ends were cut back, 4 bases at V and 1 base at J, with 15 bases in the middle. The DNA for the CDR3 is TGTGCCAGCTCACAGGGTCGCGGGGAAGGCACAGATACGCAGTATTTT. Translation: CASSQGRGEGTDTQYF.

This clone was seen a few times. V and J are TRBV27 and TRBJ2-1, with TRBD2 identical over 8 bases. The CDR3 spans 15 residues. V shed 5 bases, J shed 3 bases, and the junction held 6 bases outside the gene matches. CDR1 is MNHEY and CDR2 is SMNVEV in the germline V gene (reference sequence). As DNA, the CDR3 is TGTGCCAGCAGTGGGGGGCGGGAGGTCTACAATGAGCAGTTCTTC. Its protein is CASSGGREVYNEQFF.

The chain recombines TRBV19 with TRBJ1-6, with D perhaps TRBD1 (5 bases). From germline, CDR1 is LNHDA and CDR2 SQIVND (reference sequence). CDR3 length equals 15 residues. With 1 base removed from V and 9 bases from J, the gap between germline ends came to 13 bases. The CDR3 nucleotides read TGTGCCAGTAGTATAGCCTCCGTTACAGGTTCACCCCTCCACTTT. Translating it yields CASSIASVTGSPLHF.

This sequence joins TRBV18 and TRBJ1-2, with 8 bases identical to TRBD1. J gave up 7 bases and V 3 bases, and 7 bases lay outside the gene matches. CDR1 is KGHSH, CDR2 LQKENI, per germline. The CDR3 is made up of 14 amino acids. The CDR3 nucleotides read TGTGCCAGCTCACCGGGACAGGAACAAGGTGGCTACACCTTC. Amino acids: CASSPGQEQGGYTF.

The V and J genes are TRBV7-6 and TRBJ1-2; 11 nucleotides match TRBD1. Germline CDR1 SGHVS, CDR2 FNYEAQ. This CDR3 comprises 17 residues. After removal of 5 bases from V and 0 bases from J, the junction contained 8 bases not matched to a gene. CDR3: CASSLGGQGVANYGYTF. DNA of the CDR3: TGTGCCAGCAGCCTTGGGGGACAGGGGGTCGCTAACTATGGCTACACCTTC.

The genes are TRBV5-1 and TRBJ2-3; TRBD1 matches at 9 bases. Germline V lookup: CDR1 SGHRS, CDR2 YFSETQ. Trimming took 3 bases from V and 4 from J; bases not matched to a gene: 6. The CDR3 length is 15 residues. CDR3: CASSSTTGGADTQYF. CDR3 in DNA: TGCGCCAGCAGCTCCACGACAGGGGGAGCAGATACGCAGTATTTT.

The genes are TRBV30 and TRBJ1-5, with TRBD1 identical over 8 bases. Unmatched junction bases numbered 4, after V lost 7 bases and J lost 2 bases. Germline CDR1 is GTSNPN and CDR2 is SVGIG (reference sequence). The length of the CDR3 is 13 residues. The CDR3 region has the DNA TGTGCCTCCGGGGGACAGGGCAATCAGCCCCAGCATTTT. The encoded protein is CASGGQGNQPQHF.

The V and J genes are TRBV19 and TRBJ1-1; tentative D call: TRBD1 (5 bases). The CDR3 length is 14 residues. The ends were cut back, 6 bases at V and 3 bases at J, with 14 bases in the middle. The germline V gene has CDR1 LNHDA and CDR2 SQIVND (reference sequence). CDR3 coding DNA: TGTGCCAGTAGCACAGGACGGATATACACTGAAGCTTTCTTT. As protein: CASSTGRIYTEAFF.

The rearrangement links TRBV10-3 to TRBJ2-1; TRBD2 matches at 12 bases. This CDR3 is 16 amino acids long. Germline CDR1 is ENHRY and CDR2 is SYGVKD. The J segment lost 8 bases and the V segment lost 2 bases, leaving 7 bases of the junction unmatched. This CDR3 is CAISEVLAGGRYEQFF. The CDR3 nucleotides read TGTGCCATCAGTGAGGTACTAGCGGGGGGCCGATATGAGCAGTTCTTC.